Shown below are 11 T cell receptor beta chains from a single sample sequenced in a study of blood T cell repertoires in COVID-19. Produced via immunoSEQ multiplex PCR; TCRdb's table is partial and in-frame only. The sample carries roughly 90,000 clones, 85% recorded once. The sample was peripheral blood. The receptors were gathered from a man aged 45-65 years with acute or convalescent COVID-19.

The genes are TRBV19 and TRBJ1-1, with 7 bases identical to TRBD1. The V segment lost 9 bases and the J segment 3 bases; nucleotides outside the gene matches: 10. The length of the CDR3 is 14 residues. Per germline, CDR1 LNHDA and CDR2 SQIVND (reference sequence). DNA for the CDR3: TGTGCCAGCAACAGGGGTGGGGGTGACACTGAAGCTTTCTTT. This gives the protein CASNRGGGDTEAFF.

This clone showed up just a few times. The chain links TRBV5-1 to TRBJ1-6, with 9 positions matching TRBD1. V shed 6 bases and J 10 bases; nucleotides not matched to a gene: 14. Germline CDR1 and CDR2: SGHRS and YFSETQ. This CDR3 is built from 16 residues. CDR3 sequence: CASTPTPGQGQSPLHF. The CDR3 DNA is TGCGCCAGCACTCCTACGCCGGGACAGGGACAATCACCCCTCCACTTT.

The CDR3 reads CASSPHSVSYEQYF. The CDR3 nucleotides read TGTGCCAGCAGTCCCCACAGTGTCTCCTACGAGCAGTACTTC. The genes are TRBV28 and TRBJ2-7; D remains unclear. Trimming shortened V by 5 bases and J by 0 bases, and 11 bases separated the two germline ends. The CDR3 is made up of 14 amino acids. Germline V lookup: CDR1 MDHEN, CDR2 SYDVKM.

CDR3 sequence (DNA): TGTGCCAGTAAAGACAGTTCCCTCTACGAGCAGTACTTC. Protein product: CASKDSSLYEQYF. The rearrangement uses TRBV19 and TRBJ2-7, with D possibly TRBD1 on 5 matching bases. Germline V gene data show CDR1 as LNHDA and CDR2 as SQIVND (reference sequence). Trimming removed 7 bases from V and 3 bases from J, with 13 bases in between. This CDR3 region has 13 residues. Supplemented by reference TRBV19 and TRBJ2-7, the full variable domain reads DGGITQSPKYLFRKEGQNVTLSCEQNLNHDAMYWYRQDPGQGLRLIYYSQIVNDFQKGDIAEGYSVSREKKESFPLTVTSAQKNPTAFYLCASKDSSLYEQYFGPGTRLTVT.

The rearrangement links TRBV28 to TRBJ1-1; 10 positions agree with TRBD1. Germline trimming cut 5 bases from V and 0 bases from J; bases unmatched to any gene: 3. The CDR3 is 15 residues long. Germline CDR1 is MDHEN and CDR2 is SYDVKM. CDR3 sequence (DNA): TGTGCCAGCAGTCCCGGGACAGGGGTGAACACTGAAGCTTTCTTT. It specifies CASSPGTGVNTEAFF.

Only a few counts were recorded for this clone. J is TRBJ2-2 and V is TRBV28; TRBD2 matches at 11 bases. J lost 4 bases, V lost 10 bases, and 2 bases had no gene match. Germline lookup yields CDR1 MDHEN and CDR2 SYDVKM. There are 13 residues in the CDR3. The CDR3 here is CAIGTSGTGELFF. The CDR3 bases are TGTGCCATCGGGACTAGCGGCACCGGGGAGCTGTTTTTT.

CDR3 sequence: CASSFSGSGSTQYF. The DNA for the CDR3 is TGTGCCAGCAGTTTTAGCGGGAGCGGCTCTACGCAGTATTTT. The chain carries TRBV2 and TRBJ2-3; 9 positions agree with TRBD2. V shed 5 bases, J shed 8 bases, and the junction held 8 bases outside the gene matches. Germline CDR1 reads SNHLY; CDR2 reads FYNNEI. CDR3 size: 14 residues.

The chain joins TRBV11-2 to TRBJ2-3; 7 nucleotides align to TRBD2. This CDR3 contains 13 residues. From germline, CDR1 is SGHAT and CDR2 FQNNGV. V was clipped by 0 bases and J by 13 bases; unmatched bases: 7. The CDR3 spells CASSLDVGAGKYF. Written as DNA, the CDR3 is TGTGCCAGCAGCTTAGATGTCGGAGCGGGGAAGTATTTT. The full variable domain, with the rest looked up from reference TRBV11-2 and TRBJ2-3, is EAGVAQSPRYKIIEKRQSVAFWCNPISGHATLYWYQQILGQGPKLLIQFQNNGVVDDSQLPKDRFSAERLKGVDSTLKIQPAKLEDSAVYLCASSLDVGAGKYFGPGTRLTVL.

This rearrangement joins TRBV13 to TRBJ1-2, with a weak D call TRBD1 (6 bases). Germline lookup yields CDR1 PRHDT and CDR2 FYEKMQ (reference sequence). Trimming shortened V by 5 bases and J by 4 bases, and 11 bases separated the two germline ends. There are 13 residues in the CDR3. Written as DNA, the CDR3 is TGTGCCAGCAGCGCACGACAGGCCTATGGCTACACCTTC. Its translation: CASSARQAYGYTF.

The chain is built from TRBV2 and TRBJ2-6; 9 bases are shared with TRBD1. The CDR3 is 17 amino acids. The J segment lost 0 bases and the V segment lost 6 bases, leaving 6 bases of the junction unmatched. Per germline, CDR1 SNHLY and CDR2 FYNNEI. CDR3 residues: CASSPGTGSSGANVLTF. CDR3 bases: TGTGCCAGCAGCCCCGGGACAGGGTCCTCTGGGGCCAACGTCCTGACTTTC.

This clone appeared a single time. The rearrangement uses TRBV30 and TRBJ2-5; D perhaps matches TRBD2 (7 bases). CDR3 size: 15 residues. V was pared by 2 bases and J by 5 bases, with 18 bases between. The V gene's germline CDR1 is GTSNPN and CDR2 SVGIG (reference sequence). The CDR3 sequence is CAWSRGGPPLETQYF. CDR3 nucleotides: TGTGCCTGGAGTAGGGGGGGTCCTCCTCTGGAGACCCAGTACTTC. Full variable domain (outside the CDR3, taken from reference TRBV30 and TRBJ2-5): SQTIHQWPATLVQPVGSPLSLECTVEGTSNPNLYWYRQAAGRGLQLLFYSVGIGQISSEVPQNLSASRPQDRQFILSSKKLLLSDSGFYLCAWSRGGPPLETQYFGPGTRLLVL.